Presented here are 14 T cell receptor beta chains from one specimen sequenced in a study of T cell responses to AZD1222 COVID-19 vaccine. Produced via immunoSEQ multiplex PCR; TCRdb's table is partial and in-frame only. The table includes 150,000 to 200,000 clones, more than 80% detected once. The sequencing used peripheral blood, collected 28 days after the second dose of the MenACWY control vaccine. These receptors all stem from an adult who received the MenACWY meningococcal vaccine as a control.

DNA of the CDR3: TGTGCCAGCAGTTACCCTCTGACCGGCCGGGAGCCCAGGGAGACCCAGTACTTC. Its protein product is CASSYPLTGREPRETQYF. The chain employs TRBV6-2 or TRBV6-3 and TRBJ2-5; TRBD2 is a possible D gene (6 bases). Germline CDR1 is MNHEY and CDR2 is SVGEGT. This CDR3 has 18 residues. V lost 2 bases and J 5 bases, leaving 24 bases between the germline ends.

This clone was seen a single time. A read error may produce the germline difference seen at one junction end. This sequence joins TRBV7-9 and TRBJ1-4; 8 nucleotides agree with TRBD1. The CDR3 covers 19 residues. Germline CDR1 SEHNR, CDR2 FQNEAQ (reference sequence). The CDR3 nucleotides read TGTGCCAGCAGCCCAATTGTAGGACAGATTCAGGGGGCTAAGGAAAAACTGTTTTTT. Translating gives CASSPIVGQIQGAKEKLFF.

The gene calls are TRBV10-3 and TRBJ1-2; the D gene is possibly TRBD1 (6 bases). Per the germline V gene, CDR1 is ENHRY and CDR2 is SYGVKD. V was shortened by 7 bases and J by 0 bases, with 24 bases between the two germline ends. This CDR3 region has 18 residues. CDR3 DNA sequence: TGTGCCATCACTCCCGGGGTCGTACGGGGGCACTCTAACTATGGCTACACCTTC. Amino acids: CAITPGVVRGHSNYGYTF.

This clone showed up just once. This chain links TRBV28 with TRBJ1-4; TRBD1 matches 11 bases. Germline-derived CDR1 and CDR2 are MDHEN and SYDVKM. CDR3 size: 15 residues. V gave up 0 bases and J gave up 7 bases; unmatched junction bases: 1. CDR3 region: CASSLWGTGGEKLFF. As DNA, the CDR3 is TGTGCCAGCAGTTTATGGGGGACAGGGGGTGAAAAACTGTTTTTT.

The CDR3 coding sequence is TGCGCCAGCAGCCTCAGGGGGCAGGACTATGGCTACACCTTC. It specifies CASSLRGQDYGYTF. This chain connects TRBV5-1 to TRBJ1-2; 8 bases fit TRBD1. The V segment lost 4 bases and the J segment 3 bases; nucleotides outside the gene matches: 5. CDR3 length: 14 residues. CDR1 and CDR2 from the germline V gene are SGHRS and YFSETQ.

This rearrangement joins TRBV4-3 to TRBJ1-6; D perhaps matches TRBD1 (5 bases). The CDR3 is 15 residues long. Trimming cost V 4 bases and J 9 bases, with 16 bases left between them. Per germline, CDR1 LGHNA and CDR2 YSLEER. This CDR3 is CASSPNDLRGSPLHF. For the CDR3, the DNA is TGCGCCAGCAGCCCTAATGATCTGAGGGGTTCACCCCTCCACTTT.

This chain connects TRBV6-5 to TRBJ1-5, with a tentative D call TRBD1 (6 bases). This CDR3 region has 14 residues. The V gene lost 6 bases and the J gene lost 5 bases, with 14 bases spanning the gap. CDR1 and CDR2 from the germline V gene are MNHEY and SVGAGI. CDR3 sequence (DNA): TGTGCCAGCAGCGGGGGCCGGAGCCATCAGCCCCAGCATTTT. It translates to CASSGGRSHQPQHF.

The chain is built from TRBV9 and TRBJ1-2; D unresolved. The CDR3 has 15 amino acids. V was trimmed by 0 bases and J by 3 bases, leaving 12 bases between them. Germline V gene data show CDR1 as SGDLS and CDR2 as YYNGEE. CDR3 protein: CASSVAAGIHYGYTF. As DNA, the CDR3 is TGTGCCAGCAGCGTAGCTGCGGGGATTCACTATGGCTACACCTTC.

The chain recombines TRBV4-3 with TRBJ2-1, with 7 bases lining up with TRBD2. Germline CDR1 reads LGHNA; CDR2 reads YSLEER. The length of the CDR3 is 18 residues. Losses at the gene ends were 0 bases for V and 4 bases for J; bases not matched to a gene: 12. The CDR3 sequence is CASSQDGSWDYVYNEQFF. The CDR3 bases are TGCGCCAGCAGCCAAGATGGTTCATGGGACTACGTTTACAATGAGCAGTTCTTC.

The chain employs TRBV6-5 and TRBJ2-2, with a tentative D call TRBD2 (5 bases). The CDR3 is 13 residues long. With 7 bases removed from V and 2 bases from J, the gap between germline ends came to 8 bases. Germline CDR1 MNHEY, CDR2 SVGAGI. The CDR3 spells CASNPGNTGELFF. The CDR3 DNA is TGTGCCAGCAATCCGGGAAACACCGGGGAGCTGTTTTTT.

V is TRBV30 and J is TRBJ2-1, with D perhaps matching TRBD2 (5 bases). Germline values: CDR1 GTSNPN, CDR2 SVGIG (reference sequence). This CDR3 has 12 amino acids. Trimming shortened V by 3 bases and J by 10 bases, and 13 bases separated the two germline ends. The CDR3 bases are TGTGCCTGGAGGACGGCCTCGGGAGAGCAGTTCTTC. Its protein product is CAWRTASGEQFF.

The V call is TRBV12-3 or TRBV12-4, the J call TRBJ1-3; D remains unclear. The ends were cut back, 3 bases at V and 4 bases at J, with 4 bases in the middle. This CDR3 is built from 12 residues. In DNA form, the CDR3 reads TGTGCCAGCAGTTTTCTCGGAAACACCATATATTTT. This translates into CASSFLGNTIYF.

J is TRBJ1-1 and V is TRBV21-1. TRBV21-1 is listed as a pseudogene. This CDR3 comprises 14 residues. The CDR3 DNA is TGTGCCGACTACCTTCGGACCGAACACACTGAAGCTTTCTTT. It translates to CADYLRTEHTEAFF.

The count of this clone is one. The chain links TRBV2 to TRBJ1-1; no firm D call. Trimming removed 3 bases at V and 7 bases at J, with 9 bases between. The germline CDR1 and CDR2 sequences are SNHLY and FYNNEI. The CDR3 extends over 12 amino acids. In nucleotides, the CDR3 is TGTGCCAGCAGTGAGATGGGTGGTGAAGCTTTCTTT. Translating gives CASSEMGGEAFF.